The entry below describes one TCR beta chain. CDR3 length equals 13 residues. The ends lost 3 bases at V and 4 bases at J; junction bases unmatched: 2. Germline V gene lookup returns CDR1 LNHDA and CDR2 SQIVND (reference sequence). This entry comes from a study of blood T cell repertoires in COVID-19. At the level of the study: Some COVID-19 samples were acute and others convalescent; all came from the United States, Italy and Spain. PBMCs, B-cell-depleted T cells, or T cells provided the cDNA or gDNA that made up the material.

Original processing methods: Nucleated cell number was recorded as an estimate derived from reference gene primer amplification. Here immunoSEQ multiplex PCR was the method, and the copy in TCRdb shows in-frame clones only, minus some. That table furnishes V, J and clone size, whereas the DNA furnished D and trimming. The table lists a few hundred thousand clones, 80% to 90% of them singletons, with about 4.6% in the top ten. Sequenced: peripheral blood. The sequence was collected from a middle-aged woman who had recovered from COVID-19. V usage is TRBV19 and J usage is TRBJ1-2, with 7 bases fitting TRBD1. CDR3 amino acids: CASSMGQSYGYTF. Here the CDR3 DNA reads TGTGCCAGTAGTATGGGACAGAGCTATGGCTACACCTTC.